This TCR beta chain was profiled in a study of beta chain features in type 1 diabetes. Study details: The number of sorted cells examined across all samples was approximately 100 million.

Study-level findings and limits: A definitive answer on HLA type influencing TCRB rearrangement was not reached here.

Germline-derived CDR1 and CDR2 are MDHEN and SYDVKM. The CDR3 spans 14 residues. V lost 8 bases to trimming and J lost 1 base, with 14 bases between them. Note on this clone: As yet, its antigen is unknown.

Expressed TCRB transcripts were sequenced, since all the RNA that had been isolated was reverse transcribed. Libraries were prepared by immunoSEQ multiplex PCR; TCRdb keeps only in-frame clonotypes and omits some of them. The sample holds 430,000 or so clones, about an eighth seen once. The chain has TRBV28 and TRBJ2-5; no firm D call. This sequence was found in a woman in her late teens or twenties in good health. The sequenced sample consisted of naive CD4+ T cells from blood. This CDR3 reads CASAPGWGQETQYF. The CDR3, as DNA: TGTGCCAGCGCCCCGGGCTGGGGCCAAGAGACCCAGTACTTC.